The clone carrying this TCR beta chain was found many times. The sample is drawn from a study of tumor-infiltrating lymphocytes in oesophageal squamous cell carcinoma. A single record per CDR3 protein comes from TCRdb applying MiXCR to the PCR reads. The sample shows approximately 6,000 distinct CDR3 sequences, roughly 15% of them seen only once. The TCR sequence derives from a male donor with esophageal squamous cell carcinoma. Source material: normal esophageal tissue next to the tumor.

The CDR3 coding sequence is TGTGCCAGCACCGGGGCAGCCGCGCCCTCTGGGGCCAACGTCCTGACTTTC. Its translation is CASTGAAAPSGANVLTF. The chain joins TRBV28 to TRBJ2-6, with D perhaps matching TRBD1 or TRBD2 (5 bases each). From germline, CDR1 is MDHEN and CDR2 SYDVKM. Trimming removed 7 bases at V and 0 bases at J, with 16 bases between. This CDR3 is built from 17 residues.